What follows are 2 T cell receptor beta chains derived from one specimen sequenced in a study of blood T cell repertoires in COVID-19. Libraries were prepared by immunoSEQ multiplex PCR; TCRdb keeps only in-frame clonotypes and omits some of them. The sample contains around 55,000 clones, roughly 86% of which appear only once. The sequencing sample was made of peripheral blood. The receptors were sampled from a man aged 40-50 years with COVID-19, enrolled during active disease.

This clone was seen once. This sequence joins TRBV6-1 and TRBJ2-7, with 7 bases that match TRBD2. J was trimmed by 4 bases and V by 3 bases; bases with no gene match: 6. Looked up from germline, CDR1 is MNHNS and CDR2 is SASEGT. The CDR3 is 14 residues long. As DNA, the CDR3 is TGTGCCAGCAGTGAGGGGGGGGTTCTGTACGAGCAGTACTTC. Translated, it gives CASSEGGVLYEQYF.

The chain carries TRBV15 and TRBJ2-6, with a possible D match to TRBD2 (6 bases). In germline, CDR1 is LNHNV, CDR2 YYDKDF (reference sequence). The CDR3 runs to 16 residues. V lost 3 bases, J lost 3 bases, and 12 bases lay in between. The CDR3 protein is CATSSGPGDGANVLTF. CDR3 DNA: TGTGCCACCAGCAGTGGCCCGGGGGATGGGGCCAACGTCCTGACTTTC.